These 6 T cell receptor beta chains share one sample of origin, sequenced in a study of cytomegalovirus exposure and HLA in healthy donors listed by TCRdb under 2017. The library was generated by the immunoSEQ multiplex PCR assay. For the multiplex PCR, a mixture combining 60 forward primers for TCR Vbeta segments and 13 reverse primers for TCR Jbeta segments was used. TCRdb holds this immuneACCESS table with in-frame rearrangements only. Some clones are missing; in checked studies, unresolved V genes explain under half, and the rest has no known cause. Recorded for this sample are roughly 120,000 clones; over 70% of them occurred a single time. The top ten clonotypes cover roughly 11% of the sample. Specimen: PBMCs. Receptors were obtained from a woman in her fifties or sixties in good health and CMV-seropositive.

The genes are TRBV11-2 and TRBJ1-1, with 7 bases identical to TRBD1. J was trimmed by 0 bases and V by 5 bases; bases with no gene match: 3. Germline V CDR1 and CDR2: SGHAT, FQNNGV. The CDR3 consists of 14 residues. CDR3 DNA sequence: TGTGCCAGCAGCCTACAGGGGATGAACACTGAAGCTTTCTTT. It encodes CASSLQGMNTEAFF.

V is TRBV4-3 and J is TRBJ2-1; a weak D match, TRBD1 (5 bases). V lost 4 bases, J lost 14 bases, and 15 bases lay in between. Looked up from germline, CDR1 is LGHNA and CDR2 is YSLEER. The CDR3 spans 12 residues. The chain's CDR3 is CASSLPQGRKFF. The CDR3 DNA reads as TGCGCCAGCAGCCTCCCCCAGGGTCGGAAGTTCTTC.

J is TRBJ2-7 and V is TRBV6-1; D may be TRBD1 (6 bases). Trimming shortened V by 8 bases and J by 3 bases, and 14 bases separated the two germline ends. Germline V gives CDR1 MNHNS, CDR2 SASEGT. This CDR3 region has 13 residues. In DNA form, the CDR3 reads TGTGCCAGCTTTGGACAGTCCTTCTACGAGCAGTACTTC. Translated: CASFGQSFYEQYF.

This clone was seen a handful of times. This chain links TRBV10-3 with TRBJ2-7; D unresolved. In germline, CDR1 is ENHRY, CDR2 SYGVKD. With 4 bases removed from V and 2 bases from J, the gap between germline ends came to 12 bases. This CDR3 is 14 amino acids long. The CDR3 here is CAISVGTVTYEQYF. CDR3 sequence (DNA): TGTGCCATCAGTGTAGGAACAGTGACCTACGAGCAGTACTTC.

The chain joins TRBV5-4 to TRBJ1-1; D is uncertain. Germline V gives CDR1 SGHNT, CDR2 YYREEE (reference sequence). V lost 1 base, J lost 0 bases, and 10 bases lay in between. The CDR3 covers 15 residues. As DNA, the CDR3 is TGTGCCAGCAGCTTGCCGCCAGGTGTGAACACTGAAGCTTTCTTT. Translating it yields CASSLPPGVNTEAFF. The whole variable domain, remainder taken from reference TRBV5-4 and TRBJ1-1, is ETGVTQSPTHLIKTRGQQVTLRCSSQSGHNTVSWYQQALGQGPQFIFQYYREEENGRGNFPPRFSGLQFPNYSSELNVNALELDDSALYLCASSLPPGVNTEAFFGQGTRLTVV.

This rearrangement joins TRBV5-4 to TRBJ1-1; D is possibly TRBD1 (5 bases). V was cut by 4 bases and J by 0 bases, with 16 bases left in between. Per germline, CDR1 SGHNT and CDR2 YYREEE (reference sequence). The CDR3 is 16 residues long. The CDR3 nucleotides read TGTGCCAGCAGCCCGGCCGGGGGGGAGGTGAACACTGAAGCTTTCTTT. This gives the protein CASSPAGGEVNTEAFF.